The clone carrying this TCR beta chain is a singleton in its sample. Its antigen is not known. Other DNA sequences within the sample encode an identical CDR3. Germline loops: CDR1 KGHSH, CDR2 LQKENI. Trimming left V 3 bases short and J 5 bases short, with 10 bases between. The CDR3 loop spans 13 amino acids. These data originate in a study of T cell responses to AZD1222 COVID-19 vaccine. General study points: Only five or six AZD1222 recipients were seropositive at baseline. Donors in the cohort were predominantly white British and more often female, and clonal diversity was possibly underestimated. Spike-specific TCR breadth and depth went up after people got two AZD1222 doses.

Libraries were prepared by immunoSEQ multiplex PCR; TCRdb keeps only in-frame clonotypes and omits some of them. The sample shows 100,000 to 150,000 clones, 65% to 90% of them seen only once. Sequenced here: peripheral blood, sampled on day 0 of AZD1222 vaccination. This clonotype originated in an adult in good health. The chain carries TRBV18 and TRBJ1-1, with TRBD1 as a possible D gene (6 bases). The CDR3 region is CASSPGQGTEAFF. The CDR3 nucleotides are TGTGCCAGCTCACCGGGCCAGGGGACTGAAGCTTTCTTT.